These 29 T cell receptor beta chains came from one sample sequenced in a study of T cell repertoires in cytomegalovirus infection. Via MiXCR, TCRdb re-called the reads, giving one row per CDR3 protein. The sample shows roughly 90,000 distinct CDR3 sequences, more than 20% of them seen only once. For these receptors, no antigen is known. Sequencing was performed on CD8+ T cells from cultured PBMCs, taken from culture after CMV antigen stimulation. The receptors here all came from a human donor in good health (CMV status not recorded). Some clones in this sample may be carry-over from other donors' samples.

The V and J genes are TRBV2 and TRBJ2-1; no clear D. Germline assignment: CDR1 SNHLY and CDR2 FYNNEI. The CDR3 has 13 residues. V was shortened by 2 bases and J by 6 bases, with 8 bases between the two germline ends. CDR3 protein: CASSERQTNEQFF. CDR3 in DNA: TGTGCCAGCAGTGAACGTCAGACCAATGAGCAGTTCTTC.

Concerning this clonotype: One end of the junction fails to match germline, which may point to a read error. The chain is built from TRBV7-3 and TRBJ1-1; 7 bases are shared with TRBD1. The CDR3 consists of 15 residues. Germline lookup yields CDR1 SGHTA and CDR2 FQGTGA. The CDR3 sequence is CVSSPTTGWNTEAFF. The CDR3 DNA sequence: TGTGTCAGCAGCCCAACGACAGGGTGGAACACTGAAGCTTTCTTT.

The gene calls are TRBV29-1 and TRBJ1-2, with D possibly being TRBD1 (5 bases). There are 12 residues in the CDR3. V gave up 6 bases and J gave up 8 bases, with 16 bases separating them. Germline lookup yields CDR1 SQVTM and CDR2 ANQGSEA. The CDR3 region is CSVGDGSEGYTF. The CDR3 region has the DNA TGCAGCGTGGGGGACGGCTCGGAAGGCTACACCTTC.

This clonotype was counted many times. The chain uses TRBV7-6 and TRBJ2-1, with 12 bases lining up with TRBD2. Trimming at V came to 5 bases and at J to 5 bases, leaving 4 bases not matched to a gene. The CDR3 has 15 amino acids. In germline, CDR1 is SGHVS, CDR2 FNYEAQ. For the CDR3, the DNA is TGTGCCAGCAGCCCTCGGACTAGCGGGGACAATGAGCAGTTCTTC. Translated: CASSPRTSGDNEQFF.

This clonotype occurred a few times. The chain links TRBV28 to TRBJ2-2; D ambiguous. The V gene lost 8 bases and the J gene lost 6 bases, with 13 bases spanning the gap. Germline lookup yields CDR1 MDHEN and CDR2 SYDVKM. The CDR3 is 13 residues long. CDR3 amino acids: CASALVKPGELFF. CDR3 in DNA: TGTGCCAGCGCCCTAGTGAAACCCGGGGAGCTGTTTTTT.

This clonotype showed up many times. The V call is TRBV6-1, the J call TRBJ1-5; the D gene is possibly TRBD1 (5 bases). The V end lost 6 bases, the J end lost 3 bases, and 18 bases lay between the germline ends. This CDR3 region has 16 residues. Germline lookup yields CDR1 MNHNS and CDR2 SASEGT. CDR3 sequence (DNA): TGTGCCAGCAGCAAGAATAGGGGACCCGACAATCAGCCCCAGCATTTT. Translation: CASSKNRGPDNQPQHF.

This clonotype has only a few counts. The rearrangement joins TRBV6-5 to TRBJ2-7, with 13 nucleotides matching TRBD2. This CDR3 is 19 amino acids long. CDR1 MNHEY and CDR2 SVGAGI come from the germline V gene. Trimming at V came to 1 base and at J to 2 bases, leaving 11 bases not matched to a gene. CDR3 DNA sequence: TGTGCCAGCAGTTACTGGGCGCAAACCGGGACTAGCGGGGCCTACGAGCAGTACTTC. Protein: CASSYWAQTGTSGAYEQYF.

The chain links TRBV12-3 or TRBV12-4 to TRBJ2-1; possible D gene TRBD2, 6 bases. Trimming took off 7 bases at V and 6 bases at J, with 10 bases between the two ends. This CDR3 is 12 amino acids long. The CDR3 spells CASTPRGNEQFF. CDR3 bases: TGTGCCAGCACCCCGCGGGGCAATGAGCAGTTCTTC.

This clonotype occurred many times. The chain is built from TRBV7-6 and TRBJ2-1; tentative D call: TRBD1 (6 bases). CDR3 length: 15 residues. Deletions cut 5 bases from V and 7 bases from J, with 18 bases between. CDR1 is SGHVS and CDR2 is FNYEAQ in the germline V gene. The CDR3 DNA reads TGTGCCAGCAGCCCGGCGGCAGGGGCCAGGAATGAGCAGTTCTTC. Its translation is CASSPAAGARNEQFF.

This clonotype was detected many times. This chain links TRBV4-1 with TRBJ1-1, with 7 bases aligning to TRBD1. This CDR3 comprises 13 residues. CDR1 is MGHRA and CDR2 is YSYEKL in the germline V gene. Trimming cost V 1 base and J 5 bases; bases outside gene matches: 1. In DNA form, the CDR3 reads TGCGCCAGCAGCCAAGGCAGGGGGACTGAAGCTTTCTTT. It is translated as CASSQGRGTEAFF.

The J gene is TRBJ2-7, the V gene TRBV7-9; D gene ambiguous. Between the trimmed V and J ends, which lost 8 bases and 3 bases, there was a span of 11 bases. CDR1 and CDR2 from the germline V gene are SEHNR and FQNEAQ (reference sequence). The CDR3 consists of 12 residues. In DNA, the CDR3 is TGTGCCAGCCAGCGACCTGGCTACGAGCAGTACTTC. Amino acids: CASQRPGYEQYF.

V and J are TRBV11-2 and TRBJ2-7; D unclear. V was shortened by 2 bases and J by 3 bases, with 17 bases between the two germline ends. Per the germline V gene, CDR1 is SGHAT and CDR2 is FQNNGV. This CDR3 is built from 16 residues. In DNA, the CDR3 is TGTGCCAGCAGCTTACAGTTTCCAGCGCGTAACTACGAGCAGTACTTC. Translation gives CASSLQFPARNYEQYF.

Notes on this clonotype: A much more abundant neighbour one base away suggests this may be a read error. The chain recombines TRBV28 with TRBJ2-7, with TRBD1 matching over 9 bases. The germline V gene has CDR1 MDHEN and CDR2 SYDVKM. The CDR3 consists of 16 residues. The CDR3 sequence is CVSSPVGTGPPYEQYF. CDR3 nucleotides: TGTGTCAGCAGTCCCGTCGGGACAGGGCCCCCCTACGAGCAGTACTTC.

The rearrangement links TRBV27 to TRBJ2-2; D call uncertain. The germline V gene has CDR1 MNHEY and CDR2 SMNVEV (reference sequence). The CDR3 spans 12 residues. V lost 5 bases, J lost 5 bases, and 6 bases lay in between. CDR3 in amino acids: CASSQSTGELFF. Written as DNA, the CDR3 is TGTGCCAGCAGTCAATCGACCGGGGAGCTGTTTTTT.

The J gene is TRBJ2-3, the V gene TRBV13; D remains ambiguous. CDR1 and CDR2 from the germline V gene are PRHDT and FYEKMQ (reference sequence). V lost 4 bases, J lost 5 bases, and 7 bases lay in between. The CDR3 is 12 residues long. This CDR3 reads CASSSRGDTQYF. The CDR3 DNA follows: TGTGCCAGCAGCTCGAGAGGAGATACGCAGTATTTT.

This chain uses TRBV27 with TRBJ2-7; the D is unclear. CDR1 and CDR2 from the germline V gene are MNHEY and SMNVEV (reference sequence). The V and J ends lost 10 bases and 0 bases respectively, with 10 bases between them. There are 12 residues in the CDR3. This CDR3 is CATSRGSYEQYF. The DNA of the CDR3 is TGTGCCACTTCGAGAGGCTCCTACGAGCAGTACTTC.

The chain joins TRBV6-2 or TRBV6-3 to TRBJ1-1, with 10 positions matching TRBD1. V was pared by 2 bases and J by 5 bases, with 5 bases of the junction left unmatched. Germline V CDR1 and CDR2: MNHEY, SVGEGT. This CDR3 contains 15 residues. The CDR3 DNA sequence: TGTGCCAGCAGTTACGGACAGGGGGTAAAAACTGAAGCTTTCTTT. Residues: CASSYGQGVKTEAFF.

This clonotype was seen once. A read error is possible here, since a much larger clone lies one base away. Lacking the conserved final phenylalanine or tryptophan, this CDR3 likely reflects a read error. This chain connects TRBV11-2 to TRBJ2-7; D may match TRBD1 or TRBD2 (6 bases each). Deletions cut 1 base from V and 4 bases from J, with 11 bases between. The V gene's germline CDR1 is SGHAT and CDR2 FQNNGV. This CDR3 contains 14 residues. CDR3 residues: CASSLGGARYEQYI. In DNA, the CDR3 is TGTGCCAGCAGCTTAGGGGGGGCCCGGTACGAGCAGTACATC.

This clonotype occurred many times. The rearrangement links TRBV7-6 to TRBJ1-2, with a tentative D call TRBD1 (5 bases). CDR1 SGHVS and CDR2 FNYEAQ come from the germline V gene. The CDR3 is made up of 15 amino acids. Trimming cost V 5 bases and J 6 bases, with 19 bases left between them. The DNA of the CDR3 is TGTGCCAGCAGCAGATATCAGGCGGGGGGAGATGGCTACACCTTC. Amino acids: CASSRYQAGGDGYTF.

In this sample, this clonotype turned up once. This sequence joins TRBV5-1 and TRBJ2-3; 10 nucleotides align to TRBD2. Germline V gene data show CDR1 as SGHRS and CDR2 as YFSETQ. The CDR3 spans 16 residues. The V gene end was trimmed by 4 bases and the J gene end by 2 bases; junction bases not matched to a gene: 7. This CDR3 is CASSEGSGGSTDTQYF. In nucleotides, the CDR3 is TGCGCCAGCAGCGAGGGTAGCGGGGGGTCCACAGATACGCAGTATTTT. Drawing the rest from reference TRBV5-1 and TRBJ2-3, the complete variable domain is KAGVTQTPRYLIKTRGQQVTLSCSPISGHRSVSWYQQTPGQGLQFLFEYFSETQRNKGNFPGRFSGRQFSNSRSEMNVSTLELGDSALYLCASSEGSGGSTDTQYFGPGTRLTVL.

This clonotype has a single count. The chain carries TRBV29-1 and TRBJ2-1; no clear D gene. Looked up from germline, CDR1 is SQVTM and CDR2 is ANQGSEA. The germline V and J ends were trimmed by 3 bases and 4 bases, with 10 bases remaining between them. This CDR3 spans 13 amino acids. The CDR3 spells CSVDYHQYNEQFF. The CDR3 DNA sequence: TGCAGCGTTGACTACCACCAATACAATGAGCAGTTCTTC.

The table lists this clonotype with a few counts. The chain recombines TRBV7-9 with TRBJ2-2, with D maybe TRBD2 (5 bases). CDR3 length: 14 amino acids. V lost 6 bases, J lost 1 base, and 9 bases lay in between. Germline CDR1 is SEHNR and CDR2 is FQNEAQ (reference sequence). The CDR3 DNA reads as TGTGCCAGCAGTGGGAGTTGGAACACCGGGGAGCTGTTTTTT. Its translation: CASSGSWNTGELFF.

This clonotype has only a few counts. V usage is TRBV30 and J usage is TRBJ1-3; no reliable D call. Germline CDR1 GTSNPN, CDR2 SVGIG (reference sequence). V was pared by 0 bases and J by 8 bases, with 20 bases between. The CDR3 runs to 16 residues. DNA of the CDR3: TGTGCCTGGAGTGTGACCGGGCCTGGGCTAGGAGACACCATATATTTT. Amino acids: CAWSVTGPGLGDTIYF.

There are a few counts of this clonotype. The genes are TRBV4-3 and TRBJ1-1; D not resolved. The length of the CDR3 is 14 residues. CDR1 and CDR2 from the germline V gene are LGHNA and YSLEER. V was clipped by 0 bases and J by 5 bases, with 10 bases between them. The DNA for the CDR3 is TGCGCCAGCAGCCAAGATTGGGATTCGACTGAAGCTTTCTTT. Translated, it gives CASSQDWDSTEAFF.

J is TRBJ2-1 and V is TRBV7-9; D is unresolved. The germline CDR1 and CDR2 sequences are SEHNR and FQNEAQ (reference sequence). Trimming pared 5 bases from V and 5 bases from J, leaving 10 bases between. This CDR3 spans 13 amino acids. This CDR3 is CASSVSENNEQFF. The CDR3 coding sequence is TGTGCCAGCAGCGTGTCGGAGAACAATGAGCAGTTCTTC. The complete variable domain, with remaining parts taken from reference TRBV7-9 and TRBJ2-1, reads DTGVSQNPRHKITKRGQNVTFRCDPISEHNRLYWYRQTLGQGPEFLTYFQNEAQLEKSRLLSDRFSAERPKGSFSTLEIQRTEQGDSAMYLCASSVSENNEQFFGPGTRLTVL.

This clonotype has ten or more counts. The rearrangement joins TRBV30 to TRBJ1-5; D gene uncertain. Germline assignment: CDR1 GTSNPN and CDR2 SVGIG (reference sequence). This CDR3 comprises 15 residues. V was pared by 6 bases and J by 4 bases, with 19 bases between. The CDR3 DNA follows: TGTGCCTGCGAACCGGCCGGGAGCCGAAATCAGCCCCAGCATTTT. It yields the protein CACEPAGSRNQPQHF. The entire variable domain, with the rest obtained from reference TRBV30 and TRBJ1-5, is as follows: SQTIHQWPATLVQPVGSPLSLECTVEGTSNPNLYWYRQAAGRGLQLLFYSVGIGQISSEVPQNLSASRPQDRQFILSSKKLLLSDSGFYLCACEPAGSRNQPQHFGDGTRLSIL.

The V call is TRBV7-3, the J call TRBJ2-5, with 7 bases matching TRBD2. This CDR3 comprises 20 residues. Germline values: CDR1 SGHTA, CDR2 FQGTGA. V was clipped by 1 base and J by 5 bases; unmatched bases: 22. The CDR3 DNA sequence: TGTGCCAGCAGCTTAAGCGGCCCTGGTTATGGGACTAACGAGACTGAGACCCAGTACTTC. Translated: CASSLSGPGYGTNETETQYF.

This chain uses TRBV5-6 with TRBJ2-1; 9 bases line up with TRBD2. Per the germline V gene, CDR1 is SGHDT and CDR2 is YYEEEE. Trimming removed 0 bases from V and 8 bases from J; junction bases left unmatched: 9. CDR3 length: 16 amino acids. Here the CDR3 reads CASSLALRREGDEQFF. CDR3 nucleotides: TGTGCCAGCAGCTTGGCGCTTCGGCGGGAGGGCGATGAGCAGTTCTTC.

The J gene is TRBJ2-7, the V gene TRBV11-2, with 13 bases identical to TRBD2. Germline loops: CDR1 SGHAT, CDR2 FQNNGV. The length of the CDR3 is 15 residues. J gave up 4 bases and V 5 bases, and 5 bases lay outside the gene matches. DNA of the CDR3: TGTGCCAGCAGCCGAACTAGCGGGAGGGCATACGAGCAGTACTTC. It codes for CASSRTSGRAYEQYF. Combining the CDR3 with reference TRBV11-2 and TRBJ2-7 gives the whole variable domain EAGVAQSPRYKIIEKRQSVAFWCNPISGHATLYWYQQILGQGPKLLIQFQNNGVVDDSQLPKDRFSAERLKGVDSTLKIQPAKLEDSAVYLCASSRTSGRAYEQYFGPGTRLTVT.